This TCR beta chain was sequenced in a study of tumor-infiltrating lymphocytes in primary liver carcinoma. On the study more broadly: Patients underwent resection of primary liver carcinoma. All lesions had stage T1-T3 N0M0 and roughly 4.2 to 10 cm widths.

As for this clonotype: Its target is not known. One end of the junction does not line up with germline, which may come from a read error.

With around 450 ng total RNA as template and a constant-region primer, TCR beta cDNA was made. The TCR beta library was amplified through three nested multiplex PCR rounds in a modified ARM-PCR procedure. Researchers ran the first two PCR rounds for approximately 10 cycles each with TRBV1-TRBV30 forward primers and a C-beta reverse primer. TCRdb used MiXCR to reprocess the multiplex PCR reads, holding one entry per CDR3 protein. The table lists some 320,000 distinct CDR3 sequences, over 55% of them singletons. Study-wide points: When set against blood, tumors had a significantly higher top-250-clone fraction (p = 0.039).

They got blood RNA out of unsorted whole blood and also pulled out germline DNA. Before the operation took place, roughly 4.2 milliliters of peripheral blood were collected. This CDR3 region has 14 residues. The origin of this receptor is a man aged 35 to 55 with primary liver carcinoma and hepatitis B virus infection. Sequenced material: peripheral blood. The gene calls are TRBV12-3 or TRBV12-4 and TRBJ1-4; no clear D. The CDR3 sequence is CTSSLGIGHEKLFF. CDR3 coding DNA: TGTACCAGCAGTCTTGGGATAGGGCATGAAAAACTGTTTTTT.